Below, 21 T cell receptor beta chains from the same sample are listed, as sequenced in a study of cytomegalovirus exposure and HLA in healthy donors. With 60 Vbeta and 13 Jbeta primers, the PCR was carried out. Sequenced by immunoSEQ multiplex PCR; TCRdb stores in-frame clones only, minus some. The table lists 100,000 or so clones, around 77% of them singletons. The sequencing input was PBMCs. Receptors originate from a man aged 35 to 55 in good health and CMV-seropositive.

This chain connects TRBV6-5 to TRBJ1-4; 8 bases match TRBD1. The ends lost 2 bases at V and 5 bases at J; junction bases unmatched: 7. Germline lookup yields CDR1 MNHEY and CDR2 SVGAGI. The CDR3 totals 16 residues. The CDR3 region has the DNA TGTGCCAGCAGTTACACAAGACAGGGGTCAAATGAAAAACTGTTTTTT. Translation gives CASSYTRQGSNEKLFF.

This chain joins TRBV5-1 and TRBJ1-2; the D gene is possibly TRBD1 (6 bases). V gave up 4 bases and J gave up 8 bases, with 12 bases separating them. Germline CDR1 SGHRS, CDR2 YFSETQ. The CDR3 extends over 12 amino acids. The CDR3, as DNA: TGCGCCAGCAGCCTCACACAGGGCGGCTACACCTTC. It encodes CASSLTQGGYTF.

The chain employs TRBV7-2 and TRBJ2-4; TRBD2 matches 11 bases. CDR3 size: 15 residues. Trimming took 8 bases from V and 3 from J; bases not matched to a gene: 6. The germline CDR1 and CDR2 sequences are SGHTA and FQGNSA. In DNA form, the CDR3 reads TGTGCCAGCCGCGGGACTAGCGGACTCAAAAACATTCAGTACTTC. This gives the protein CASRGTSGLKNIQYF. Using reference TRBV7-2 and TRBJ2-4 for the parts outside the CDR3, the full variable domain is GAGVSQSPSNKVTEKGKDVELRCDPISGHTALYWYRQSLGQGLEFLIYFQGNSAPDKSGLPSDRFSAERTGGSVSTLTIQRTQQEDSAVYLCASRGTSGLKNIQYFGAGTRLSVL.

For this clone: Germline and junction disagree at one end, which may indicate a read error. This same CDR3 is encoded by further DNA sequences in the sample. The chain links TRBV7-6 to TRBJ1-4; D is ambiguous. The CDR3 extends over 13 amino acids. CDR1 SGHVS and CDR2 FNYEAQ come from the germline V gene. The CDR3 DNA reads TGTGCCAGCAGCCCATATACGCGTGAAAAACTGTTTTTC. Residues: CASSPYTREKLFF.

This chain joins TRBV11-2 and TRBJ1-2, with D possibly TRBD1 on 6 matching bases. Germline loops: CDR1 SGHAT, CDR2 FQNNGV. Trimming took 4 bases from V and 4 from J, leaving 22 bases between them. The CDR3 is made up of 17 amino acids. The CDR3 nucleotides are TGTGCCAGCAGCTCCCACCCACGGACGGACAGAAGCTATGGCTACACCTTC. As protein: CASSSHPRTDRSYGYTF.

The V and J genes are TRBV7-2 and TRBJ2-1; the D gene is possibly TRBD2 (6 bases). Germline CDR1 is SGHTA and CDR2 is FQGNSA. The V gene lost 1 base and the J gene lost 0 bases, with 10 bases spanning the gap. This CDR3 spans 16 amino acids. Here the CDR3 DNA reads TGTGCCAGCAGCTTAGGAGGGACTTTCTCCTACAATGAGCAGTTCTTC. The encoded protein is CASSLGGTFSYNEQFF.

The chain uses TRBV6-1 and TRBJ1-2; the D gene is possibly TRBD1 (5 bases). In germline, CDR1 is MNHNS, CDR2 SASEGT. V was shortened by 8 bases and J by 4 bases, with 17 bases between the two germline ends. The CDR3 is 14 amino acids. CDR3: CASVALSGGYGYTF. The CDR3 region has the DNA TGTGCCAGCGTAGCCCTTTCGGGGGGCTATGGCTACACCTTC.

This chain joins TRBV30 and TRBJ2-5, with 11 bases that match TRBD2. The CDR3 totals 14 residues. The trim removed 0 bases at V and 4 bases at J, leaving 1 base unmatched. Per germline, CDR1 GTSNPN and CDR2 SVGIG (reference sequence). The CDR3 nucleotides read TGTGCCTGGAGTGTAACTAGCGGGGGAGAGACCCAGTACTTC. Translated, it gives CAWSVTSGGETQYF.

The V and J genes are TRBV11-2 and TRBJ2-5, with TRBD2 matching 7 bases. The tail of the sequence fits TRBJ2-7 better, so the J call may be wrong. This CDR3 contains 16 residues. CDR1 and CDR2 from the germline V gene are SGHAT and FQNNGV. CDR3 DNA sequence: TGTGCCAGCAGCAAAACCGGGGGGACCTCTACCTACGAGCAGTACTTC. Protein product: CASSKTGGTSTYEQYF.

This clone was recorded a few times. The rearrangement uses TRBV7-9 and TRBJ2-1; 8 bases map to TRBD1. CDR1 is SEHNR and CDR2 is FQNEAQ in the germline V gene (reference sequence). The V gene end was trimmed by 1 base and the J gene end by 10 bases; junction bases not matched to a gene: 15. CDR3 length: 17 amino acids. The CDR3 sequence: CASSLERGRTGSGEQFF. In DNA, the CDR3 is TGTGCCAGCAGCTTAGAAAGAGGCAGGACAGGGTCAGGGGAGCAGTTCTTC.

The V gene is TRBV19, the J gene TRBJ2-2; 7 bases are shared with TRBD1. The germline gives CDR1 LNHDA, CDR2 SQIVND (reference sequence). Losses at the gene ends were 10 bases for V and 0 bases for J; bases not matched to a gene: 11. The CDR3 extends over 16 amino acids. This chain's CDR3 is CATQRDSLTNTGELFF. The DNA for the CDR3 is TGTGCCACGCAAAGGGACAGCCTCACGAACACCGGGGAGCTGTTTTTT.

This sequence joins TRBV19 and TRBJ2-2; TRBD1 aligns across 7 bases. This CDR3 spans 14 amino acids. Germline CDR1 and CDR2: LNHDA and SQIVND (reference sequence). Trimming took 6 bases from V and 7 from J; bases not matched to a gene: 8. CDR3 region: CASRSDRVIGELFF. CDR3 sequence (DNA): TGTGCCAGTAGGAGTGACAGGGTCATCGGGGAGCTGTTTTTT.

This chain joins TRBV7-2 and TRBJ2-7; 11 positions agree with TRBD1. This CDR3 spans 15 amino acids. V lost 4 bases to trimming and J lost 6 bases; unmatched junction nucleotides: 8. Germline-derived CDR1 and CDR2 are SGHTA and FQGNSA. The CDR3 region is CASSWPGQGGLEQYF. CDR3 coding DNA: TGTGCCAGCAGCTGGCCGGGACAGGGGGGCCTCGAGCAGTACTTC.

This CDR3 is CASSTRTTSGGVYEQFF. CDR3 coding DNA: TGTGCCAGCAGCACTCGAACGACTAGCGGGGGGGTCTATGAGCAGTTCTTC. The chain combines TRBV7-8 with TRBJ2-1, with 14 positions matching TRBD2. J gave up 8 bases and V 5 bases, and 11 bases lay outside the gene matches. The CDR3 spans 17 residues. Germline V lookup: CDR1 SGHVS, CDR2 FQNEAQ.

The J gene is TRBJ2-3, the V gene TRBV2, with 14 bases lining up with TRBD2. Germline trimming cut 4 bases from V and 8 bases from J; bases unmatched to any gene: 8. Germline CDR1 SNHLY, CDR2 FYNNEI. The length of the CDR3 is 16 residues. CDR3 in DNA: TGTGCCAGCAGTGGGGGACTAGCGGGGGTTCAGGGTACGCAGTATTTT. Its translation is CASSGGLAGVQGTQYF.

The CDR3 nucleotides are TGTGCCAGCAGTAAACAGGGGCAGAATGAAAAACTGTTTTTT. This sequence encodes CASSKQGQNEKLFF. The chain recombines TRBV2 with TRBJ1-4, with TRBD1 matching 7 bases. CDR1 and CDR2 (germline): SNHLY, FYNNEI. This CDR3 has 14 amino acids. V gave up 5 bases and J gave up 5 bases; unmatched junction bases: 5.

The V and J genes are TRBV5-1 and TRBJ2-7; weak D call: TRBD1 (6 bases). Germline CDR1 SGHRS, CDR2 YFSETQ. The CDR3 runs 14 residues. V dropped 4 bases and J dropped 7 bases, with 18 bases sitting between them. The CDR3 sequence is CASSQDRPLGEQYF. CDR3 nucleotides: TGCGCCAGCAGCCAAGACAGGCCCCTCGGGGAGCAGTACTTC.

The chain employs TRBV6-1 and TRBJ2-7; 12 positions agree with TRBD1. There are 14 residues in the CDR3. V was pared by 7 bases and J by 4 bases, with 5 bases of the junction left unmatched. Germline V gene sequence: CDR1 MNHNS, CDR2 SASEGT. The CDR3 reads CASNPGQGAYEQYF. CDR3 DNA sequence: TGTGCCAGCAATCCGGGACAGGGGGCTTACGAGCAGTACTTC.

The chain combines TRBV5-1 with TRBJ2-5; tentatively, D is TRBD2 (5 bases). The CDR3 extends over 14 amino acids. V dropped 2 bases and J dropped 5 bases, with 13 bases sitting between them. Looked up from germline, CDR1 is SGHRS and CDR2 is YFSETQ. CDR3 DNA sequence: TGCGCCAGCAGCTTCCCGGGGTCGGGGGAGACCCAGTACTTC. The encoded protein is CASSFPGSGETQYF.

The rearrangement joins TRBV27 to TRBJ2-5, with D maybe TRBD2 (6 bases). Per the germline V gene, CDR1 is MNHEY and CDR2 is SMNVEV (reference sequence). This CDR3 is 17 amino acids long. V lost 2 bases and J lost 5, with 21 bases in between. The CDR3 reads CASSLRTSGSRGETQYF. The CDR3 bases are TGTGCCAGCAGTTTAAGGACGAGCGGGTCTCGGGGGGAGACCCAGTACTTC.

CDR3 DNA sequence: TGTGCCAGCAGCAATACACGGGGGGCGGGAACCTACGAGCAGTACTTC. This gives the protein CASSNTRGAGTYEQYF. The rearrangement links TRBV7-6 to TRBJ2-7; D may be TRBD2 (7 bases). CDR1 SGHVS and CDR2 FNYEAQ come from the germline V gene. V was cut by 5 bases and J by 2 bases, with 19 bases left in between. The CDR3 covers 16 residues.